These T cell receptor beta chains were read from a single sample in a study of blood T cell repertoires in COVID-19. The table came from immunoSEQ multiplex PCR; TCRdb's copy has only in-frame clones and leaves some out. The repertoire holds about 280,000 clones, with approximately 83% as singletons. The sequenced material came from peripheral blood. The receptors shown here come from a human donor in a cohort sampled during active COVID-19. The CDR3 runs from the conserved cysteine through the conserved F or W.

V gene	J gene	CDR3 protein
TRBV15	TRBJ1-1	CATSSSRRRAFF
TRBV16	TRBJ2-2	CASSPDRTPTGELFF
TRBV11-2	TRBJ2-1	CASRTLAGPYNEQFF
TRBV11-3	TRBJ2-7	CASSLGGSYGEQYF
TRBV18	TRBJ2-7	CASSPATVYEQYF
TRBV4-1	TRBJ2-4	CASSQEGNLRNIQYF
TRBV10-3	TRBJ1-5	CAISESAGLPQHF
TRBV18	TRBJ2-7	CASSYVGGDEQYF
TRBV24-1	TRBJ2-1	CATSDQGAGDYNEQFF
TRBV11-2	TRBJ1-2	CASSADRGLGYTF
TRBV5-1	TRBJ1-4	CASSLGQGAANEKLFF
TRBV4-2	TRBJ1-4	CASSQVKTSSATNEKLFF
TRBV5-8	TRBJ1-1	CASSLGTGRTEAFF
TRBV7-2	TRBJ1-1	CASSLSGGITEAFF
TRBV13	TRBJ2-1	CASSLAGGGAEQFF
TRBV30	TRBJ2-7	CAWAGQGIVHEQYF
TRBV24-1	TRBJ2-7	CATSDNRGGDEQYF
TRBV7-9	TRBJ1-5	CASSQDGQPQHF
TRBV19	TRBJ2-7	CASSTLAGGTYEQYF
TRBV7-8	TRBJ2-1	CASSPVRLAGGSSSYNEQFF
TRBV6-1	TRBJ1-6	CASREAFPDRSPLHF
TRBV28	TRBJ2-1	CASSETSPAAEQFF
TRBV7-2	TRBJ1-6	CASSPGTETLNSPLHF
TRBV7-9	TRBJ1-2	CASDTGTGDGYTF
TRBV4-1	TRBJ2-1	CASSAASGRAGEQFF
TRBV7-3	TRBJ2-2	CASSPSGTNTGELFF
TRBV7-8	TRBJ1-5	CASSLKRGSPNQPQHF
TRBV18	TRBJ2-1	CASSPSWTSGRVHNEQFF
TRBV5-1	TRBJ1-1	CASSRSEGVGAFF
TRBV11-3	TRBJ2-5	CASSLGPGGPKGETQYF
TRBV7-2	TRBJ2-7	CASSIGQGGEQYF
TRBV30	TRBJ1-4	CAWSVGSGGWVEKLFF
TRBV5-6	TRBJ1-1	CASSLVQGEDTEAFF
TRBV5-1	TRBJ2-2	CASSLTYNTGELFF
TRBV5-8	TRBJ1-1	CASSRLRGGTEAFF
TRBV6-1	TRBJ2-7	CASSDPYSTYEQYF
TRBV3-1/TRBV3-2	TRBJ1-2	CASSQVDRGRGYTF
TRBV28	TRBJ2-3	CASSTPGLAEQRPDTQYF
TRBV7-6	TRBJ2-7	CASSHRTMSHEQYF
TRBV10-3	TRBJ2-7	CAIRSGSGEQYF
TRBV3-1/TRBV3-2	TRBJ1-1	CASSQTPGTGPLKTFF
TRBV2	TRBJ2-5	CASRRTGGQETQYF
TRBV5-4	TRBJ2-6	CASSQGISGANVLTF
TRBV7-8	TRBJ2-7	CASSLVFGDEQYF
TRBV5-1	TRBJ2-1	CASSPTSGGPYNEQFF
TRBV14	TRBJ1-2	CASSQAQLANYGYTF
TRBV19	TRBJ1-1	CASTPRTGGLGTEAFF
TRBV7-2	TRBJ2-1	CASSYGLADNEQFF
TRBV25-1	TRBJ2-2	CASSGLGLVNTGELFF
TRBV19	TRBJ2-1	CASSTYPREPYNEQFF